The T cell receptor (beta chain) described here comes from a study of shared clonotypes between healthy human individuals. On the study more broadly: Every donor yielded three CD4 naive, three CD4 memory, two CD8 naive and one CD8 memory plate. The study's findings and limits: Non-shared clonotypes had lower generation probabilities than clonotypes shared by all four sorted-subset donors.

TCRdb's table, derived via immunoSEQ multiplex PCR, lists solely in-frame clones and lacks some. Here the sample spans fewer than 2.5 million clones, 93% being singletons. Germline CDR1 reads MDHEN; CDR2 reads SYDVKM. The CDR3 loop spans 15 amino acids. V was clipped by 8 bases and J by 2 bases, with 16 bases between them. On this clone itself: Its antigen remains unidentified.

What was sequenced was naive CD4+ T cells from PBMCs. Subset reported: CD45RA+ positively selected. The rearrangement uses TRBV28 and TRBJ1-5; a weak D match, TRBD1 (5 bases). The TCR was taken from a man between 18 and 35 years old in good health. Some clones in this sample may be carry-over from other donors' samples. The CDR3 DNA reads TGTGCCAGCGGATTGACGGGGCGGGGCAATCAGCCCCAGCATTTT. Translation: CASGLTGRGNQPQHF.